These 29 T cell receptor beta chains share one sample of origin, sequenced in a study of shared clonotypes between healthy human individuals (dated by TCRdb to 2020 to 2022). Libraries came from the immunoSEQ multiplex PCR assay. Here the immuneACCESS table is served through TCRdb, limited to in-frame sequences with V and J called. Missing clones are a known gap in these copies; in checked studies unresolved V genes cover under half, and the rest lacks a known reason. Recorded for this sample are 2.3 million or so clones; 93% of them occurred a single time. The ten largest account for 0.39% of the sample. The sample consisted of naive CD4+ T cells from PBMCs. The sample's cell subset or site, from its label and the paper: CD45RA+ positively selected. Every receptor here comes from a man younger than 30 in good health. Some clones in this sample may be carry-over from other donors' samples.

Remarks on this clone: The same CDR3 also results from other DNA sequences found in this sample. This chain links TRBV28 with TRBJ2-5; D unclear. The CDR3 runs to 11 residues. Germline V gene lookup returns CDR1 MDHEN and CDR2 SYDVKM. The V end lost 7 bases, the J end lost 2 bases, and 5 bases lay between the germline ends. The CDR3 here is CASNQQETQYF. CDR3 bases: TGTGCCAGCAACCAGCAAGAGACCCAGTACTTC. Full variable domain (rest looked up from reference TRBV28 and TRBJ2-5): DVKVTQSSRYLVKRTGEKVFLECVQDMDHENMFWYRQDPGLGLRLIYFSYDVKMKEKGDIPEGYSVSREKKERFSLILESASTNQTSMYLCASNQQETQYFGPGTRLLVL.

The chain is built from TRBV29-1 and TRBJ2-1; D unresolved. Germline lookup yields CDR1 SQVTM and CDR2 ANQGSEA. With 3 bases removed from V and 4 bases from J, the gap between germline ends came to 7 bases. The CDR3 contains 12 residues. Here the CDR3 reads CSVDLTYNEQFF. As DNA, the CDR3 is TGCAGCGTTGATCTTACTTACAATGAGCAGTTCTTC.

This chain links TRBV11-2 with TRBJ2-7; D uncertain. Per germline, CDR1 SGHAT and CDR2 FQNNGV. The CDR3 consists of 13 residues. V was clipped by 1 base and J by 6 bases, with 10 bases between them. Here the CDR3 DNA reads TGTGCCAGCAGCTTAGGGGTTCCAGGCGAGCAGTACTTC. This encodes CASSLGVPGEQYF. Full variable domain (outside the CDR3, taken from reference TRBV11-2 and TRBJ2-7): EAGVAQSPRYKIIEKRQSVAFWCNPISGHATLYWYQQILGQGPKLLIQFQNNGVVDDSQLPKDRFSAERLKGVDSTLKIQPAKLEDSAVYLCASSLGVPGEQYFGPGTRLTVT.

The V gene is TRBV19, the J gene TRBJ1-1; 7 bases are shared with TRBD1. The CDR3 totals 14 residues. The germline gives CDR1 LNHDA, CDR2 SQIVND (reference sequence). Germline trimming cut 10 bases from V and 5 bases from J; bases unmatched to any gene: 13. CDR3 DNA: TGTGCCACCAGACCAGAGGGGGCGCTGACTGAAGCTTTCTTT. Amino acid sequence: CATRPEGALTEAFF.

This sequence joins TRBV4-1 and TRBJ2-5, with 7 nucleotides matching TRBD1. CDR3 length: 16 amino acids. With V trimmed by 1 base and J by 1 base, 6 bases remained unmatched. Germline V lookup: CDR1 MGHRA, CDR2 YSYEKL. The CDR3 DNA reads TGCGCCAGCAGCCAAGCAAGGGGGCGGCTCCAAGAGACCCAGTACTTC. This encodes CASSQARGRLQETQYF.

The chain couples TRBV7-8 to TRBJ2-2, with D possibly being TRBD1 or TRBD2 (6 bases each). Germline lookup yields CDR1 SGHVS and CDR2 FQNEAQ. The CDR3 totals 16 residues. Trimming cost V 1 base and J 3 bases, with 12 bases left between them. The CDR3 DNA follows: TGTGCCAGCAGCTTAGTCGGGGGCAGCTACACCGGGGAGCTGTTTTTT. It codes for CASSLVGGSYTGELFF.

About this clone itself: The sample carries other DNA sequences with the same CDR3. The chain employs TRBV28 and TRBJ2-7; 7 bases are shared with TRBD1. V lost 4 bases and J lost 2; bases outside the gene matches: 5. This CDR3 contains 14 residues. In germline, CDR1 is MDHEN, CDR2 SYDVKM. CDR3 bases: TGTGCCAGCAGTTCCTCCGACAGGGCCTACGAGCAGTACTTC. This encodes CASSSSDRAYEQYF.

V and J are TRBV9 and TRBJ2-1; 11 nucleotides match TRBD2. The CDR3 contains 15 residues. V trimming: 4 bases; J trimming: 4 bases; junction bases outside the gene matches: 4. Germline V gives CDR1 SGDLS, CDR2 YYNGEE. In DNA form, the CDR3 reads TGTGCCAGCAGCATTCGACTAGCGGGATACAATGAGCAGTTCTTC. Amino acids: CASSIRLAGYNEQFF.

The chain couples TRBV7-3 to TRBJ1-1; D not certain. The V end lost 5 bases, the J end lost 3 bases, and 13 bases lay between the germline ends. This CDR3 comprises 14 residues. CDR1 is SGHTA, CDR2 FQGTGA, per germline. The DNA for the CDR3 is TGTGCCAGCAGCCGAGTGGGAGGAGACACTGAAGCTTTCTTT. It encodes CASSRVGGDTEAFF. The full variable domain, completed using reference TRBV7-3 and TRBJ1-1, is GAGVSQTPSNKVTEKGKYVELRCDPISGHTALYWYRQSLGQGPEFLIYFQGTGAADDSGLPNDRFFAVRPEGSVSTLKIQRTERGDSAVYLCASSRVGGDTEAFFGQGTRLTVV.

This clone appeared once. V gene TRBV5-6 combines with J gene TRBJ1-5; D is unclear. Per the germline V gene, CDR1 is SGHDT and CDR2 is YYEEEE. The CDR3 loop spans 14 amino acids. Trimming pared 5 bases from V and 2 bases from J, leaving 11 bases between. CDR3 region: CASSSIGGNQPQHF. The DNA for the CDR3 is TGTGCCAGCAGTTCCATCGGGGGCAATCAGCCCCAGCATTTT.

The chain carries TRBV29-1 and TRBJ1-1; D not resolved. CDR1 and CDR2 (germline): SQVTM, ANQGSEA. The CDR3 is 14 amino acids. Deletions cut 6 bases from V and 2 bases from J, with 16 bases between. The CDR3 DNA reads TGCAGCGTCACTAACCGCTTGGGCAACACTGAAGCTTTCTTT. Protein sequence: CSVTNRLGNTEAFF. Together with reference TRBV29-1 and TRBJ1-1, the CDR3 gives the full variable domain: SAVISQKPSRDICQRGTSLTIQCQVDSQVTMMFWYRQQPGQSLTLIATANQGSEATYESGFVIDKFPISRPNLTFSTLTVSNMSPEDSSIYLCSVTNRLGNTEAFFGQGTRLTVV.

The V gene is TRBV12-2, the J gene TRBJ1-2; the DNA was not used to check the table's D call, TRBD1. TRBV12-2 is reported as a pseudogene. CDR3 length equals 13 residues. The DNA for the CDR3 is TGTGCAAGTCGCTTAGGTCAGAACTATGGCTACACCTTC. Protein: CASRLGQNYGYTF.

The J gene is TRBJ2-3, the V gene TRBV5-1; D is uncertain. Trimming shortened V by 7 bases and J by 0 bases, and 12 bases separated the two germline ends. Germline values: CDR1 SGHRS, CDR2 YFSETQ. The CDR3 is 14 amino acids. The CDR3 DNA sequence: TGCGCCAGCTGCCGGGCCACCAGCACAGATACGCAGTATTTT. It encodes CASCRATSTDTQYF.

CDR3 DNA: TGTGCCAGCAGTTACTCTGCGGGAAGCTCCTACGAGCAGTACTTC. Protein: CASSYSAGSSYEQYF. The J gene is TRBJ2-7, the V gene TRBV6-6, with D possibly TRBD2 on 6 matching bases. Germline V CDR1 and CDR2: MNHNY, SVGAGI (reference sequence). Between the trimmed V and J ends, which lost 0 bases and 0 bases, there was a span of 9 bases. This CDR3 is 15 amino acids long.

For this clone: The sample has other DNA sequences that encode this CDR3 too. The chain links TRBV6-1 to TRBJ2-7; D remains ambiguous. V lost 3 bases and J 4 bases, leaving 7 bases between the germline ends. Germline V gene lookup returns CDR1 MNHNS and CDR2 SASEGT. The length of the CDR3 is 12 residues. CDR3 DNA sequence: TGTGCCAGCAGTGATAGGGCGTACGAGCAGTACTTC. Translation gives CASSDRAYEQYF.

The chain has TRBV19 and TRBJ1-2, with TRBD1 matching 11 bases. V gave up 8 bases and J gave up 2 bases; unmatched junction bases: 7. Germline V gene data show CDR1 as LNHDA and CDR2 as SQIVND (reference sequence). The CDR3 is 15 amino acids. CDR3 nucleotide sequence: TGTGCCAGTCGGGACAGGGGGAGGACCAACTATGGCTACACCTTC. Encoded protein: CASRDRGRTNYGYTF.

The chain uses TRBV28 and TRBJ2-1; 9 bases fit TRBD2. The junction had 2 bases not matched to a gene; V was cut back by 3 bases and J by 5 bases. The CDR3 consists of 14 residues. Germline V CDR1 and CDR2: MDHEN, SYDVKM. CDR3 loop: CASSFLAGNNEQFF. DNA of the CDR3: TGTGCCAGCAGTTTTCTAGCGGGAAACAATGAGCAGTTCTTC.

The chain joins TRBV2 to TRBJ2-5; possibly TRBD1 or TRBD2 for D (5 bases each). The V gene's germline CDR1 is SNHLY and CDR2 FYNNEI. V was trimmed by 0 bases and J by 7 bases, leaving 15 bases between them. The CDR3 loop spans 15 amino acids. The CDR3 sequence is CASSEAGPGGGTQYF. DNA for the CDR3: TGTGCCAGCAGTGAAGCGGGACCCGGCGGTGGGACCCAGTACTTC.

In this sample, this clone turned up a few times. The chain has TRBV28 and TRBJ1-1, with no clear D. In germline, CDR1 is MDHEN, CDR2 SYDVKM. The CDR3 totals 13 residues. V gave up 6 bases and J gave up 0 bases, with 8 bases separating them. CDR3 sequence: CASSRSLNTEAFF. As DNA, the CDR3 is TGTGCCAGCAGCCGTAGTTTGAACACTGAAGCTTTCTTT.

To note about this clone: The same CDR3 can be traced to other DNA sequences in this sample. V and J are TRBV6-1 and TRBJ1-3; TRBD1 is a possible D gene (6 bases). This CDR3 is 14 amino acids long. From germline, CDR1 is MNHNS and CDR2 SASEGT. V lost 6 bases to trimming and J lost 1 base, with 10 bases between them. This chain's CDR3 is CASRTGSSGNTIYF. In nucleotides, the CDR3 is TGTGCCAGCAGAACAGGGTCGTCTGGAAACACCATATATTTT.

The V call is TRBV6-5, the J call TRBJ2-7; 7 bases line up with TRBD1. The CDR3 runs 13 residues. Germline V CDR1 and CDR2: MNHEY, SVGAGI. J gave up 3 bases and V 5 bases, and 4 bases lay outside the gene matches. CDR3 residues: CASSQGQNYEQYF. The CDR3 DNA follows: TGTGCCAGCAGTCAGGGACAGAACTACGAGCAGTACTTC.

This chain joins TRBV7-8 and TRBJ1-2; no clear D. This CDR3 spans 14 amino acids. From germline, CDR1 is SGHVS and CDR2 FQNEAQ. The germline V and J ends were trimmed by 5 bases and 3 bases, with 13 bases remaining between them. Here the CDR3 reads CASSGKGTDYGYTF. The CDR3 DNA sequence: TGTGCCAGCAGCGGAAAGGGTACGGACTATGGCTACACCTTC.

V and J are TRBV9 and TRBJ1-1, with a possible D match to TRBD1 (6 bases). The CDR3 runs 14 residues. Germline V gene lookup returns CDR1 SGDLS and CDR2 YYNGEE. The V end lost 0 bases, the J end lost 10 bases, and 16 bases lay between the germline ends. CDR3 DNA sequence: TGTGCCAGCAGCGTAGCTACAGGGATTGGCGGAGCTTTCTTT. The encoded protein is CASSVATGIGGAFF.

This clone appeared a few times. The V call is TRBV10-3, the J call TRBJ1-5, with D uncertain. The length of the CDR3 is 13 residues. Germline V gene data show CDR1 as ENHRY and CDR2 as SYGVKD. The germline V and J ends were trimmed by 3 bases and 6 bases, with 9 bases remaining between them. CDR3 in amino acids: CAISEGRSQPQHF. CDR3 bases: TGTGCCATCAGTGAAGGGCGGAGTCAGCCCCAGCATTTT.

This clone came up a few times. This CDR3 is also generated by other DNA sequences in the sample. The chain has TRBV7-9 and TRBJ1-2, with D possibly being TRBD1 (6 bases). Trimming shortened V by 1 base and J by 3 bases, and 6 bases separated the two germline ends. There are 13 residues in the CDR3. Germline CDR1 and CDR2: SEHNR and FQNEAQ (reference sequence). CDR3 in amino acids: CASSLGTDYGYTF. CDR3 coding DNA: TGTGCCAGCAGCTTAGGGACAGACTATGGCTACACCTTC.

This clone has a single count. V gene TRBV19 combines with J gene TRBJ2-2; 7 nucleotides match TRBD2. Germline CDR1 reads LNHDA; CDR2 reads SQIVND (reference sequence). Trimming cost V 5 bases and J 4 bases; bases outside gene matches: 1. The CDR3 is 13 amino acids. The CDR3 reads CASSWGGTGELFF. The CDR3 DNA follows: TGTGCCAGTAGTTGGGGGGGCACCGGGGAGCTGTTTTTT.

The V gene is TRBV5-3, the J gene TRBJ1-4; the D is unclear. TRBV5-3 qualifies as an ORF whose function is uncertain. V lost 3 bases, J lost 14 bases, and 20 bases lay in between. The CDR3 sequence is 14 residues long. The chain's CDR3 is CARSSLDLVNSLFF. The CDR3 bases are TGTGCCAGAAGCTCCTTGGACCTTGTAAATTCCCTGTTTTTT.

This sequence joins TRBV5-4 and TRBJ2-2, with 7 bases lining up with TRBD2. Trimming took 2 bases from V and 4 from J; bases not matched to a gene: 8. This CDR3 comprises 16 residues. CDR1 and CDR2 from the germline V gene are SGHNT and YYREEE (reference sequence). Here the CDR3 DNA reads TGTGCCAGCAGCTTTAAGCGGGGAGCGCTCACCGGGGAGCTGTTTTTT. Translation: CASSFKRGALTGELFF. The whole variable domain, filled in from reference TRBV5-4 and TRBJ2-2, reads ETGVTQSPTHLIKTRGQQVTLRCSSQSGHNTVSWYQQALGQGPQFIFQYYREEENGRGNFPPRFSGLQFPNYSSELNVNALELDDSALYLCASSFKRGALTGELFFGEGSRLTVL.

The rearrangement uses TRBV7-3 and TRBJ2-7; D remains unclear. The CDR3 length is 13 residues. V dropped 5 bases and J dropped 6 bases, with 14 bases sitting between them. Per germline, CDR1 SGHTA and CDR2 FQGTGA. CDR3 protein: CASSQAQVSEQYF. In nucleotides, the CDR3 is TGTGCCAGCAGCCAGGCCCAGGTGTCCGAGCAGTACTTC.